This T cell receptor (beta chain) was documented in a study of human T cells and chemical hapten exposure. Across the study: The study patch tested 0.01% DPC on the upper back and read results at 6 days.

Time point noted: pre-sensitization, week 0. Treatment in this sample: therapeutic diphenylcyclopropenone sensitization with weekly scalp DPC. From the RACE reads, TCRdb called clonotypes with MiXCR, one entry per CDR3 protein. The sample has under 400,000 distinct CDR3 sequences, approximately 5.1% seen once. Ten or more counts support this clonotype. The CDR3 sequence is 15 residues long. Trimming cost V 2 bases and J 3 bases, with 13 bases left between them. J is TRBJ2-5 and V is TRBV12-3 or TRBV12-4; a possible D gene is TRBD1 (5 bases). This clonotype originated in a woman between 45 and 60 years old with alopecia areata. Some clones in this sample may be carry-over from other donors' samples. This sample comprised whole blood, obtained in connection with sensitization to the hapten diphenylcyclopropenone (DPC). CDR3 DNA sequence: TGTGCCAGCAGTTTACTGGATCGACAGAAAGAGACCCAGTACTTC. This encodes CASSLLDRQKETQYF.